This T cell receptor beta chain was retrieved from a study of blood T cell repertoires in COVID-19. Background on the study: Researchers got acute and convalescent COVID-19 samples from the United States, Italy and Spain. PBMCs, B-cell-depleted T cells, or T cells were the source of the cDNA or gDNA that made up the material.

Enrolled during active infection, Seattle patients were then followed longitudinally. In germline, CDR1 is SGHRS, CDR2 YFSETQ. The V end lost 4 bases, the J end lost 3 bases, and 10 bases lay between the germline ends. The CDR3 contains 13 residues. In the source study's methods: Amplifying reference gene primers gave estimates of nucleated cell counts. Sequenced by immunoSEQ multiplex PCR; TCRdb stores in-frame clones only, minus some. The V and J calls and the clone size are those of that table, but D and trimming were determined from the DNA. This repertoire shows under 200,000 clones, 80% to 90% found once; its top ten account for around 8.1%.

The sample comprised peripheral blood. This TCR derives from an older woman with COVID-19, enrolled during active disease. This chain uses TRBV5-1 with TRBJ2-5, with D perhaps TRBD2 (6 bases). The CDR3 loop reads CASSAGLKETQYF. The DNA for the CDR3 is TGCGCCAGCAGCGCGGGACTCAAAGAGACCCAGTACTTC.